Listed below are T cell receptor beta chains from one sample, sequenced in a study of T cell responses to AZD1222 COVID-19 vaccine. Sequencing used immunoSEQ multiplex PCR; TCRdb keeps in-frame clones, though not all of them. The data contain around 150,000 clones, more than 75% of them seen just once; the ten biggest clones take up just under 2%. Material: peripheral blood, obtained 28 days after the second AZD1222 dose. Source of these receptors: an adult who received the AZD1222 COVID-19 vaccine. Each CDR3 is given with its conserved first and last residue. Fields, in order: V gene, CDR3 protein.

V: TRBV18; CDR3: CASSPVGQPQHF
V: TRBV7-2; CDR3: CASSPQGWGYTF
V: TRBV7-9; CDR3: CASSPRTGQEGEKLFF
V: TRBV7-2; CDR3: CASSLGGRRHTEAFF
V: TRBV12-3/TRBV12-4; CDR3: CASRDRGNQPQHF
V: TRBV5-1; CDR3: CASSRTADGYTF
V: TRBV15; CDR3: CATSRDLLDNSYEQYF
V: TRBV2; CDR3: CASSGYEQYF
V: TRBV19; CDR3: CASSSPYDRGRSPLHF
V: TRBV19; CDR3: CASRGQSPNQPQHF
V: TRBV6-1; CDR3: CASSSHTSSGDTQYF
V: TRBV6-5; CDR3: CASRPPGGLNTIYF
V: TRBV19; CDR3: CASSIVGTDTQYF
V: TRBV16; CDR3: CASSQPSPRGYTF
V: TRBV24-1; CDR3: CATSDLGAEKNEKLFF
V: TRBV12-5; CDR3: CASGYTSYSYNEQFF
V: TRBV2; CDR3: CASSVQGGNQPQHF
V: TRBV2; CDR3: CASSEAHRGGYTF
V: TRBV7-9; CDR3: CASSSPGQGYGYTF
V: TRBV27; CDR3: CASKGLLRYEQYF
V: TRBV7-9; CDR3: CASSPGDGANYGYTF
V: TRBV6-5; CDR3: CASSYSPGQNTEAFF
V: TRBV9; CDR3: CASSVMGLAGVLEQFF
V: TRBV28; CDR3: CASRDYGTGRWDTEAFF
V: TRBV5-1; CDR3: CASSRGTGGDSGNTIYF
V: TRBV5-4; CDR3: CASSDQWDEQFF
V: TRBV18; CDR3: CASSPGGNNEKLFF
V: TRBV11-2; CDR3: CASSLESWSSGANVLTF
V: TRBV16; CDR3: CASSQSQGSYNEQFF
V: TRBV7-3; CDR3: CASSLASGITDTQYF
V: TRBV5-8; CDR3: CASSRRSGGPGTQYF